Listed below are T cell receptor beta chains from one sample, sequenced in a study of blood T cells in healthy people across ages. TCRdb redid the calling of the 5' RACE reads with MiXCR, one entry per CDR3 protein. The sample holds under 1,000,000 distinct CDR3 sequences, less than 60% seen once. The source material was blood. The source is a man at least 80 years old in good health. Each CDR3 is given without its conserved first and last residue.

v_gene,j_gene,CDR3aa
TRBV4-1,TRBJ2-1,ASSQVGLANNEQF
TRBV18,TRBJ2-3,ASSGLAVRTDTQY
TRBV7-2,TRBJ2-3,ASGLLGGREDTQY
TRBV10-3,TRBJ2-1,AISVSGERGYNEQF
TRBV7-2,TRBJ2-6,ASSYTVGLGANVLT
TRBV12-3/TRBV12-4,TRBJ1-5,ASSLGTGVQPQH
TRBV20-1,TRBJ2-5,SARGLAANQETQY
TRBV11-2,.,ASSLVSSGSPPETQY
TRBV24-1,TRBJ2-1,ATSDPGTNSRHEQF
TRBV25-1,TRBJ2-3,ASSASRGVSTDTQY
TRBV20-1,TRBJ2-1,SAREILAETYNEQF
TRBV20-1,TRBJ1-2,SARGGGSGGYT
TRBV7-2,TRBJ2-3,ASSLRGLAGEGSDTQY
TRBV20-1,TRBJ2-7,SASLAGRTYEQY
TRBV29-1,TRBJ1-2,SVGRDDRGHGYT
TRBV5-1,TRBJ1-4,ASSLGGSSTNEKLF
TRBV20-1,TRBJ1-5,SARDPQGRSQPQH
TRBV12-3/TRBV12-4,.,ASSPPGQDFYEQY
TRBV6-2/TRBV6-3,TRBJ1-5,ASIFPDWGQPQH
TRBV3-1,.,ASSQRRGETQY
TRBV7-2,TRBJ2-1,ASSEAAGTLQNEQF
TRBV27,TRBJ1-1,ASSEDGYEAF
TRBV20-1,TRBJ2-3,SAVLAVDTQY
TRBV20-1,TRBJ1-5,SARQNNQPQH
TRBV12-3/TRBV12-4,TRBJ2-1,ASSPSTGVYEQF
TRBV20-1,TRBJ2-6,SARDATGTYSGANVLT
TRBV7-2,.,ASSLDRVVHEQY
TRBV12-3/TRBV12-4,TRBJ1-1,ASSLSQNTEAF
TRBV29-1,TRBJ2-1,SVGTGKSSYNEQF
TRBV20-1,TRBJ2-1,SAMSTSHEQF
TRBV20-1,TRBJ2-3,SFSGSGTDTQY
TRBV4-3,TRBJ2-7,ASSQGAGPYEQY
TRBV24-1,TRBJ2-3,ATSDVGPAVTQY
TRBV3-1,TRBJ2-1,ASSQEAAGTSYNEQF
TRBV29-1,TRBJ2-4,SVGLQGTIQY
TRBV3-1,TRBJ2-7,ASSQSRFSYEQY
TRBV20-1,TRBJ2-1,SANKGDRVNEQF
TRBV12-3/TRBV12-4,TRBJ2-5,ASSLRELTGEETQY
TRBV5-1,TRBJ2-5,ASSLMPAQETQY
TRBV12-3/TRBV12-4,TRBJ1-5,ASSFGAGSNQPQH
TRBV20-1,TRBJ2-5,SALTSVGGQETQY
TRBV4-1,TRBJ2-5,ASSQAGGTQY
TRBV5-1,TRBJ2-3,ASSLEGRSDTQY
TRBV20-1,TRBJ2-5,SALLASMDRETQY
TRBV15,TRBJ2-1,ATSGTAPYNEQF
TRBV30,TRBJ1-2,AWKWTAGGYT
TRBV20-1,TRBJ1-6,SARAGVSSYNSPLH
TRBV20-1,TRBJ1-5,SARGAGGSNQPQH
TRBV7-9,TRBJ1-3,ASSLVAGVGNTIY
TRBV5-4,TRBJ2-3,ASSLEAAGLDTQY
TRBV7-3,.,ASSSPGTGSEQY
TRBV9,TRBJ2-3,ASSETGGIGTDTQY
TRBV29-1,TRBJ2-1,SVLAGGSSYNEQF
TRBV30,TRBJ2-5,AWSPGLAKTQY
TRBV20-1,TRBJ1-5,SASRYSNQPQH
TRBV10-1,TRBJ2-1,ASSESILLAGDNEQF
TRBV20-1,TRBJ2-7,SASTRGGSYEQY
TRBV27,TRBJ1-1,ASTRVPGQGSVTEAF